The clone carrying this T cell receptor (beta chain) came up a few times. As yet, its antigen is unknown. The authors ran a second PCR of about 6 to 11 cycles using a sample-barcoded 5' primer and a J-beta primer mix. TCRdb used MiXCR to reprocess the 5' RACE reads, holding one entry per CDR3 protein. The sample has 1.5 million to 2 million distinct CDR3 sequences; approximately 30% are singletons. This entry belongs to a study of blood T cells in healthy people across ages. Study-level results: Conclusively comparing naive with antigen-experienced cells was impossible with unsorted PBMCs. Naive T cell percentage by flow cytometry tracked strongly with beta diversity.

There were healthy Caucasian individuals from Russia, aged 6 to 90, serving as donors. Germline CDR1 is KGHDR and CDR2 is SFDVKD. This CDR3 comprises 12 residues. The ends were cut back, 7 bases at V and 2 bases at J, with 4 bases in the middle. This sequence was found in a woman in her 30s in good health. The chain carries TRBV24-1 and TRBJ2-2, with D unclear. Input material: blood. The CDR3 nucleotides are TGTGCCACCAGCAGAAACACCGGGGAGCTGTTTTTT. As protein: CATSRNTGELFF.